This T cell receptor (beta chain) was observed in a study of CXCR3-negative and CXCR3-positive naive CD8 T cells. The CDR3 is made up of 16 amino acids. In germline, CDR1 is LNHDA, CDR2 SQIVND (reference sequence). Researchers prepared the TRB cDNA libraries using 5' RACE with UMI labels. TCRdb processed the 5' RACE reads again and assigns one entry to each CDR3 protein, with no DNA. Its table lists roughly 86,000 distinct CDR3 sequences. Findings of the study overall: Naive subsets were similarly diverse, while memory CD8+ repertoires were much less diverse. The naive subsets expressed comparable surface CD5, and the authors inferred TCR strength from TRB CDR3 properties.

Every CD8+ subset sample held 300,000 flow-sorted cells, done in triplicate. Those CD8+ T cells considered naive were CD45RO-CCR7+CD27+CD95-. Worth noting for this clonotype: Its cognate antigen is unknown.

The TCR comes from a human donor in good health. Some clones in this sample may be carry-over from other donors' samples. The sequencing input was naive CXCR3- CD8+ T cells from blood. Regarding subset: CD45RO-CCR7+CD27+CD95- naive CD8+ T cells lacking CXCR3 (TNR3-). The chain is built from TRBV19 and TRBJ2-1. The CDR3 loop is CASSSTGGGPYNEQFF.